This TCR beta chain was recovered during a study of spatial heterogeneity in lung cancer. TCRdb used MiXCR to reprocess the 5' RACE reads, holding one entry per CDR3 protein. Here the sample spans about 36,000 distinct CDR3 sequences, just over 7.5% being singletons. Time point defined: blood at routine non-recurrence follow-up after resection. Whole RNA, which was extracted from tumor, nontumor lung tissue or frozen PBMC, was sequenced without any cell sorting. The CDR3 extends over 14 amino acids. Trimming stripped 5 bases from V and 7 bases from J, with 14 bases between. The table lists this clonotype with many counts.

The chain carries TRBV12-3 or TRBV12-4 and TRBJ2-2; D ambiguous. This receptor was taken from a male donor with early-stage non-small cell lung cancer. Material: PBMCs, obtained at follow-up. As DNA, the CDR3 is TGTGCCAGCAGTAGCCGGGCGACCGGCGGGGAGCTGTTTTTT. This translates into CASSSRATGGELFF.